This is a list of T cell receptor beta chains from one sample in a study of shared clonotypes between healthy human individuals. Repertoires were generated with immunoSEQ multiplex PCR, while TCRdb's copy carries only in-frame clones and drops some. In the table there are nearly 2 million clones, about 95% of which are singletons. Sequencing was done on a sample of naive CD8+ T cells sorted from blood. The source is a man between 18 and 35 years old in good health. Both conserved end residues are part of each CDR3. D genes are given only for firm matches. Size tells how often a clone was seen (once, few, many) or the class of an expanded clone, and some rows leave it out.

v_call	j_call	d_call	clone_size	cdr3_nt	cdr3_aa
TRBV18	TRBJ2-7	.	.	TGTGCCAGCTCACCGGGAAGGGCCTACGAGCAGTACTTC	CASSPGRAYEQYF
TRBV9	TRBJ2-1	.	.	TGTGCCAGCAGCGAGTCCGGGAAGGTAGGTGAGCAGTTCTTC	CASSESGKVGEQFF
TRBV11-2	TRBJ1-1	.	.	TGTGCCAGCAGCCCGGGGGGCACTGAAGCTTTCTTT	CASSPGGTEAFF
TRBV4-3	TRBJ2-2	TRBD2	.	TGCGCCAGCAGCCAAGATCGGACTAGCCCCGGGGAGCTGTTTTTT	CASSQDRTSPGELFF
TRBV29-1	TRBJ2-7	TRBD1	.	TGCAGCGTCACTACAGGGGGCTCCTACGAGCAGTACTTC	CSVTTGGSYEQYF
TRBV4-1	TRBJ2-7	.	.	TGCGCCAGCAGCCAATCCCAGGGCGAGCAGTACTTC	CASSQSQGEQYF
TRBV5-6	TRBJ2-3	TRBD1	.	TGTGCCAGCAGCTTGGATAGGGACAGCCTTTTGGATACGCAGTATTTT	CASSLDRDSLLDTQYF
TRBV27	TRBJ1-2	TRBD1	.	TGTGCCAGCAGTTTAACCCCGGGACAGGGATCGGGCTATGGCTACACCTTC	CASSLTPGQGSGYGYTF
TRBV4-3	TRBJ2-5	.	.	TGCGCCAGCAGCCAAGAAGCGGGTTTCGTGGAGACCCAGTACTTC	CASSQEAGFVETQYF
TRBV27	TRBJ2-7	TRBD1	.	TGTGCCAGCGGAGGACAGGCCGTGGACGAGCAGTACTTC	CASGGQAVDEQYF
TRBV9	TRBJ2-3	.	.	TGTGCCAGCACCGAACATACAGGGATAGATACGCAGTATTTT	CASTEHTGIDTQYF
TRBV7-9	TRBJ1-2	.	few	TGTGCCAGCAGCTTAATGGGTGGCTACACCTTC	CASSLMGGYTF
TRBV7-8	TRBJ2-5	.	.	TGTGCCAGCAGCGCCCGGGACCAAGAGACCCAGTACTTC	CASSARDQETQYF
TRBV6-1	TRBJ2-3	.	.	TGTGCCAGCAGTGTCACCAGGGGGGGGCAAGATACGCAGTATTTT	CASSVTRGGQDTQYF
TRBV6-6	TRBJ1-4	.	.	TGTGCCAGCAGAGAGACGAATGAAAAACTGTTTTTT	CASRETNEKLFF
TRBV7-9	TRBJ2-3	.	.	TGTGCCAGCAGCAGTTTAGATACGCAGTATTTT	CASSSLDTQYF
TRBV7-9	TRBJ2-7	.	.	TGTGCCAGCAGCTTAGCCTCCCAAAGCTACGAGCAGTACTTC	CASSLASQSYEQYF
TRBV5-1	TRBJ1-1	.	.	TGCGCCAGCAGCTTCGGGGGTTTGGACACTGAAGCTTTCTTT	CASSFGGLDTEAFF
TRBV27	TRBJ2-2	.	.	TGTGCCAGCAGTTCCGGACTCCCCAGCGGGGAGCTGTTTTTT	CASSSGLPSGELFF
TRBV19	TRBJ2-7	.	.	TGTGCCAGTAGTTTGACTATAATCTACGAGCAGTACTTC	CASSLTIIYEQYF
TRBV10-3	TRBJ2-1	.	.	TGTGCCATCAGTGAGTTAGCAACAGGGATGTTCTTC	CAISELATGMFF
TRBV9	TRBJ2-7	TRBD2	.	TGTGCCAGCAGCGTGGGACTAGCGGACACCTACGAGCAGTACTTC	CASSVGLADTYEQYF
TRBV7-9	TRBJ1-1	.	once	TGTGCCAGCAGCTTAGGGCAGGGGTGGGACACTGAAGCTTTCTTT	CASSLGQGWDTEAFF
TRBV7-9	TRBJ1-2	TRBD1	.	TGTGCCAGCAGCCACCGACAGGGGGGAACCCTCAACTATGGCTACACCTTC	CASSHRQGGTLNYGYTF
TRBV7-9	TRBJ2-3	TRBD2	.	TGTGCCAGCAGCTTAGCCGTTGCGGGGGTAACCACAGATACGCAGTATTTT	CASSLAVAGVTTDTQYF
TRBV6-1	TRBJ2-7	.	.	TGTGCCAGCAGCGATTCGGCGGGCATAATCCACGAGCAGTACTTC	CASSDSAGIIHEQYF
TRBV13	TRBJ2-7	TRBD2	.	TGTGCCAGCAGCTTAGGTCCGGGACTACCAAACTACGAGCAGTACTTC	CASSLGPGLPNYEQYF
TRBV13	TRBJ2-1	.	.	TGTGCCAGCAGCTCTCAGGGATATGAGCAGTTCTTC	CASSSQGYEQFF
TRBV9	TRBJ2-2	TRBD2	.	TGTGCCAGCAGCCCCGGGACTAGCAACACCGGGGAGCTGTTTTTT	CASSPGTSNTGELFF
TRBV6-6	TRBJ2-7	TRBD1	.	TGTGCCAGCAGTTTCGGGGCGGGACAGGACTCCTACGAGCAGTACTTC	CASSFGAGQDSYEQYF
TRBV5-1	TRBJ2-7	.	.	TGCGCCAGCAGCTTAGGAGGGGGCTACGAGCAGTACTTC	CASSLGGGYEQYF
TRBV6-6	TRBJ2-3	TRBD2	.	TGTGCCAGCAGTTGGACTAGCACCAAAGATACGCAGTATTTT	CASSWTSTKDTQYF